The 30 T cell receptor beta chains below were found in one sample sequenced in a study of Graves' ophthalmopathy and Graves' hyperthyroidism. As the template, RNA transcripts were used to amplify TCR beta CDR3 regions. The workflow started with a first-round RT-PCR run with HTBI primers and then moved on to a second-round multiplex PCR. TCRdb reprocessed the multiplex PCR reads with MiXCR, giving one entry per CDR3 protein. The sample lists some 160,000 distinct CDR3 sequences, about two fifths occurring once. The sample consisted of peripheral blood. These receptors were taken from a young man with Graves' ophthalmopathy.

The sample holds many counts of this clonotype. The DNA for the CDR3 is TGTGCCGCCGGGACAGGGGTTTTGAACACTGAAGCTTTCTTT. It translates to CAAGTGVLNTEAFF. This chain uses TRBV19 with TRBJ1-1; 10 nucleotides align to TRBD1. Germline lookup yields CDR1 LNHDA and CDR2 SQIVND (reference sequence). The CDR3 extends over 14 amino acids. With V trimmed by 11 bases and J by 0 bases, 6 bases remained unmatched.

The sample holds many counts of this clonotype. This chain connects TRBV7-9 to TRBJ2-7, with D perhaps matching TRBD2 (7 bases). CDR3 size: 15 residues. The ends were cut back, 4 bases at V and 0 bases at J, with 13 bases in the middle. The germline V gene encodes CDR1 SEHNR and CDR2 FQNEAQ (reference sequence). DNA for the CDR3: TGTGCCAGCAGCTCCGAGGGGGGGAGCTCCTACGAGCAGTACTTC. This encodes CASSSEGGSSYEQYF.

The genes are TRBV12-3 or TRBV12-4 and TRBJ1-5; D gene uncertain. Deletions cut 2 bases from V and 4 bases from J, with 9 bases between. The CDR3 runs to 14 residues. This CDR3 is CASSLSVWNQPQHF. The CDR3 DNA sequence: TGTGCCAGCAGTTTATCGGTGTGGAATCAGCCCCAGCATTTT.

The V gene is TRBV20-1, the J gene TRBJ2-5; D remains ambiguous. The CDR3 sequence is 14 residues long. Per germline, CDR1 DFQATT and CDR2 SNEGSKA (reference sequence). The V and J ends lost 1 base and 0 bases respectively, with 9 bases between them. This chain's CDR3 is CSARATINQETQYF. Here the CDR3 DNA reads TGCAGTGCTAGAGCGACAATTAACCAAGAGACCCAGTACTTC.

This clonotype was counted many times. The V and J genes are TRBV4-3 and TRBJ1-1; D gene ambiguous. CDR3 length equals 14 residues. The germline gives CDR1 LGHNA, CDR2 YSLEER. Trimming removed 0 bases from V and 8 bases from J, with 13 bases in between. The CDR3 spells CASSQDVSITEAFF. Written as DNA, the CDR3 is TGCGCCAGCAGCCAAGATGTTTCCATAACAGAAGCTTTCTTT.

CDR3: CASSSRTGRYEQYF. As DNA, the CDR3 is TGTGCCAGCAGTTCTCGGACAGGGCGCTACGAGCAGTACTTC. The V and J genes are TRBV6-2 or TRBV6-3 and TRBJ2-7; 8 positions match TRBD1. The V gene end was trimmed by 4 bases and the J gene end by 3 bases; junction bases not matched to a gene: 5. The CDR3 runs 14 residues. The germline CDR1 and CDR2 sequences are MNHEY and SVGEGT.

V usage is TRBV29-1 and J usage is TRBJ2-5; TRBD2 matches at 7 bases. CDR3 length: 17 amino acids. Germline CDR1 is SQVTM and CDR2 is ANQGSEA. With 3 bases clipped from V and 2 bases from J, the junction kept 15 bases outside the gene matches. CDR3 sequence reads: CSVDLLVGGSSQETQYF. In nucleotides, the CDR3 is TGCAGCGTTGACCTACTAGTAGGCGGGAGTTCTCAAGAGACCCAGTACTTC.

The J gene is TRBJ1-2, the V gene TRBV28; the match to TRBD1 covers 11 bases. The germline CDR1 and CDR2 sequences are MDHEN and SYDVKM. Trimming at V came to 6 bases and at J to 3 bases, leaving 6 bases not matched to a gene. CDR3 length: 15 amino acids. The CDR3 DNA is TGTGCCAGCAGCGGACAGGGGGCTTCCTACTATGGCTACACCTTC. The encoded protein is CASSGQGASYYGYTF.

Ten or more counts support this clonotype. This may arise from a read error, as a much more abundant clone is one base away. The chain employs TRBV6-5 and TRBJ1-1; tentative D call: TRBD1 (5 bases). In germline, CDR1 is MNHEY, CDR2 SVGAGI. CDR3 size: 13 residues. Trimming cost V 6 bases and J 1 base, with 9 bases left between them. CDR3 in amino acids: CASSLTENTEAFF. DNA for the CDR3: TGTGCCAGCAGCTTGACAGAGAACACTGAAGCTTTCTTT.

This clonotype was picked up many times. The chain uses TRBV28 and TRBJ2-7; no reliable D call. The CDR3 loop spans 14 amino acids. Trimming left V 7 bases short and J 0 bases short, with 13 bases between. The germline CDR1 and CDR2 sequences are MDHEN and SYDVKM. The CDR3 DNA follows: TGTGCCAGCACTTCGGCGGACGGCTCCTACGAGCAGTACTTC. Protein sequence: CASTSADGSYEQYF.

The chain uses TRBV10-3 and TRBJ2-5, with no clear D. The CDR3 totals 13 residues. The V and J ends lost 3 bases and 4 bases respectively, with 9 bases between them. Germline values: CDR1 ENHRY, CDR2 SYGVKD. CDR3 amino acids: CAISERAPETQYF. In DNA, the CDR3 is TGTGCCATCAGTGAAAGGGCCCCAGAGACCCAGTACTTC.

V usage is TRBV5-8 and J usage is TRBJ2-7; 8 nucleotides align to TRBD1. Trimming cost V 0 bases and J 2 bases; bases outside gene matches: 4. The CDR3 loop spans 15 amino acids. Germline assignment: CDR1 SGHTS and CDR2 YDEGEE. CDR3 loop: CASSLAGTGTYEQYF. In nucleotides, the CDR3 is TGTGCCAGCAGCTTGGCCGGGACAGGCACCTACGAGCAGTACTTC.

This chain connects TRBV14 to TRBJ2-7; TRBD2 matches at 7 bases. The CDR3 spans 16 residues. Looked up from germline, CDR1 is SGHDN and CDR2 is FVKESK. V lost 6 bases, J lost 6 bases, and 17 bases stayed unmatched. The CDR3 spells CASSGWRESDRGEQYF. The CDR3 DNA reads TGTGCCAGCAGTGGTTGGCGGGAGTCGGACCGCGGCGAGCAGTACTTC.

In this sample, this clonotype turned up many times. At one of its ends the junction is not consistent with the germline gene, which may arise from a read error. The rearrangement joins TRBV12-3 or TRBV12-4 to TRBJ1-6; no clear D gene. The CDR3 runs 15 residues. The CDR3: CASSLAGNRNSPLHF. The CDR3 nucleotides are TGTGCCAGCAGTCTAGCGGGGAACCGCAATTCACCCCTCCACTTT.

This clonotype occurred many times. J is TRBJ2-5 and V is TRBV4-3; 7 bases agree with TRBD1. Per germline, CDR1 LGHNA and CDR2 YSLEER. There are 13 residues in the CDR3. After removal of 4 bases from V and 5 bases from J, the junction contained 4 bases not matched to a gene. The CDR3 region has the DNA TGCGCCAGCAGCCGGGACAGAAGGGAGACCCAGTACTTC. Translating it yields CASSRDRRETQYF.

The V call is TRBV12-3 or TRBV12-4, the J call TRBJ2-7; D unclear. V lost 6 bases and J lost 0, with 9 bases in between. The CDR3 spans 13 residues. CDR3 sequence (DNA): TGTGCCAGCAGCGCCGCAGACTCCTACGAGCAGTACTTC. Translating it yields CASSAADSYEQYF.

The V and J genes are TRBV4-1 and TRBJ2-5, with TRBD1 identical over 9 bases. CDR3 length: 14 amino acids. Germline CDR1 is MGHRA and CDR2 is YSYEKL. The junction had 5 bases not matched to a gene; V was cut back by 0 bases and J by 9 bases. CDR3 region: CASSQETGGNAQYF. The CDR3 region has the DNA TGCGCCAGCAGCCAAGAGACAGGGGGTAATGCCCAGTACTTC.

The chain carries TRBV12-3 or TRBV12-4 and TRBJ2-2; 9 bases line up with TRBD2. J gave up 5 bases and V 5 bases, and 12 bases lay outside the gene matches. CDR3 length: 17 residues. CDR3 sequence: CASSPNSGRRRTGELFF. CDR3 coding DNA: TGTGCCAGCAGTCCAAATAGCGGGAGAAGGAGGACCGGGGAGCTGTTTTTT.

This clonotype was seen just once. The chain is built from TRBV20-1 and TRBJ1-2; TRBD1 might be the D (6 bases). This CDR3 has 12 amino acids. Germline-derived CDR1 and CDR2 are DFQATT and SNEGSKA (reference sequence). Trimming shortened V by 4 bases and J by 4 bases, and 10 bases separated the two germline ends. The CDR3 region has the DNA TGCAGTGCTATAGACAGGACCTATGGCTACACCTTC. Translating gives CSAIDRTYGYTF.

At least ten counts were recorded for this clonotype. The chain carries TRBV6-5 and TRBJ1-2, with 7 nucleotides matching TRBD1. This CDR3 comprises 13 residues. Looked up from germline, CDR1 is MNHEY and CDR2 is SVGAGI. Trimming took 4 bases from V and 2 from J; bases not matched to a gene: 1. CDR3 residues: CASSSQGNYGYTF. CDR3 sequence (DNA): TGTGCCAGCAGTTCACAGGGGAACTATGGCTACACCTTC.

This clonotype was counted ten times or more. The chain employs TRBV20-1 and TRBJ2-7; possible D gene TRBD1, 6 bases. CDR3 length: 11 amino acids. Germline CDR1 reads DFQATT; CDR2 reads SNEGSKA (reference sequence). V dropped 6 bases and J dropped 4 bases, with 10 bases sitting between them. Written as DNA, the CDR3 is TGCAGTGCCAGCAGGGGATACGAGCAGTACTTC. Translating it yields CSASRGYEQYF.

This chain connects TRBV12-3 or TRBV12-4 to TRBJ2-5; 7 bases match TRBD1. V lost 6 bases, J lost 4 bases, and 8 bases stayed unmatched. The CDR3 covers 14 residues. In DNA, the CDR3 is TGTGCCAGCAGCCGAACAGGGGAAGGAGAGACCCAGTACTTC. Encoded protein: CASSRTGEGETQYF.

There are many counts of this clonotype. This chain connects TRBV27 to TRBJ2-7, with 7 bases that match TRBD1. CDR1 and CDR2 (germline): MNHEY, SMNVEV (reference sequence). The CDR3 totals 18 residues. Trimming removed 4 bases from V and 2 bases from J; junction bases left unmatched: 17. The chain's CDR3 is CASSSRGILDRLPYEQYF. The CDR3 DNA reads TGTGCCAGCAGTTCGAGGGGAATACTGGACAGGCTGCCCTACGAGCAGTACTTC.

V is TRBV30 and J is TRBJ1-5; a weak D match, TRBD1 (5 bases). Germline assignment: CDR1 GTSNPN and CDR2 SVGIG (reference sequence). V gave up 4 bases and J gave up 1 base, with 8 bases separating them. This CDR3 is 13 amino acids long. CDR3 in amino acids: CAWTGSSNQPQHF. CDR3 DNA: TGTGCCTGGACAGGGAGCAGCAATCAGCCCCAGCATTTT.

The sample holds many counts of this clonotype. This rearrangement joins TRBV6-2 or TRBV6-3 to TRBJ1-5; TRBD1 matches 9 bases. J was trimmed by 1 base and V by 0 bases; bases with no gene match: 4. The V gene's germline CDR1 is MNHEY and CDR2 SVGEGT. CDR3 length equals 17 residues. The CDR3 coding sequence is TGTGCCAGCAGTTACTCGAAAGACAGGGGGAGCAATCAGCCCCAGCATTTT. This sequence encodes CASSYSKDRGSNQPQHF.

The rearrangement links TRBV7-9 to TRBJ2-7; D remains unclear. The CDR3 has 12 amino acids. Germline V gene sequence: CDR1 SEHNR, CDR2 FQNEAQ (reference sequence). With 5 bases removed from V and 8 bases from J, the gap between germline ends came to 13 bases. The CDR3, as DNA: TGTGCCAGCAGCCCTCAGGACGTGAAGCAGTACTTC. Its protein is CASSPQDVKQYF.

This clonotype was seen many times. V and J are TRBV6-2 or TRBV6-3 and TRBJ2-5; the match to TRBD2 covers 10 bases. The CDR3 length is 14 residues. The germline V gene has CDR1 MNHEY and CDR2 SVGEGT. Germline trimming cut 4 bases from V and 5 bases from J; bases unmatched to any gene: 4. The CDR3 sequence is CASSSASGSETQYF. Written as DNA, the CDR3 is TGTGCCAGCAGTTCGGCTAGCGGGAGTGAGACCCAGTACTTC.

This clonotype was counted between two and nine times. The V and J genes are TRBV6-1 and TRBJ2-5; D is unresolved. Deletions cut 3 bases from V and 0 bases from J, with 8 bases between. The CDR3 covers 14 residues. Per germline, CDR1 MNHNS and CDR2 SASEGT. The CDR3, as DNA: TGTGCCAGCAGTGACGGCTGGTACCAAGAGACCCAGTACTTC. Translated, it gives CASSDGWYQETQYF.

The chain carries TRBV11-2 and TRBJ1-2; 9 bases line up with TRBD1. V lost 5 bases to trimming and J lost 0 bases; unmatched junction nucleotides: 7. CDR1 is SGHAT and CDR2 is FQNNGV in the germline V gene. CDR3 length: 16 residues. CDR3 residues: CASSHQWDRANYGYTF. For the CDR3, the DNA is TGTGCCAGCAGCCACCAATGGGACAGGGCTAACTATGGCTACACCTTC.

The chain has TRBV2 and TRBJ1-5, with 9 positions matching TRBD1. The CDR3 loop spans 20 amino acids. CDR1 and CDR2 from the germline V gene are SNHLY and FYNNEI. With 0 bases clipped from V and 0 bases from J, the junction kept 12 bases outside the gene matches. The CDR3 spells CASSEALDRGGNYSNQPQHF. The CDR3, as DNA: TGTGCCAGCAGTGAAGCGCTGGACAGGGGAGGGAATTATAGCAATCAGCCCCAGCATTTT.